This T cell receptor (beta chain) was observed in a study of T cell repertoires and HLA-DP antigens. For the study at large: CD4+ T cells were cocultured with HeLa cells expressing HLA-DP. Pre-culture CD4+ samples used roughly 1,100 ng DNA versus 200 to 250 ng for CD137+CD4+ sorts.

To note about this clone: Its antigen is undetermined.

General observations from the study: Sorted CD137+ cells had clonality around 0.39 against both alloantigens, versus 0.035 to 0.05 pre-culture.

This table comes from immunoSEQ multiplex PCR, and its TCRdb copy is limited to in-frame clones, with some not included. This table has over 60,000 clones, about 80% appearing once. The receptor's source is a man in his 60s in good health and CMV-seronegative. The specimen was CD4+ T cells from PBMCs.

CDR3 sequence reads: CASSLREGGYEQYF. CDR3 sequence (DNA): TGTGCCAGCAGCCTCCGGGAGGGAGGCTACGAGCAGTACTTC. J is TRBJ2-7 and V is TRBV4-2; 8 bases match TRBD2. V dropped 4 bases and J dropped 3; count of bases not matched to a gene: 5. This CDR3 has 14 amino acids. CDR1 and CDR2 (germline): LGHNA, YNFKEQ.